This section outlines one T cell receptor beta chain sequence together with its context. What it binds is not known. Original processing methods: ImmunoSEQ sequences covered only the junction and lacked quality scores; filtering therefore differed. Using immunoSEQ multiplex PCR, the repertoire was profiled, and TCRdb retains in-frame clones only, with some absent. V and J calls and clone size are those listed in that table; D and trimming were worked out from the DNA. The table shows 950,000 to 1,100,000 clones, with around 78% occurring only once. The CDR3 has 15 amino acids. Germline assignment: CDR1 LGHNA and CDR2 YSLEER. The V and J ends lost 5 bases and 1 base, in that order; junction bases with no gene match: 6. These data originate in a study of shared clonotypes between healthy human individuals. Study context: Those who served as donors were two women and a few men between the ages of 18 and 49. CD4 naive and CD4 memory each took three plates per donor, while CD8 naive took two and CD8 memory one.

Study-level points and caveats: It was the non-shared clonotypes that had lower generation probabilities than clonotypes shared by all four donors.

The sequenced material came from memory CD4+ T cells from PBMCs. The sample's subset: CD45RA-negative fraction. The V gene is TRBV4-3, the J gene TRBJ2-3; TRBD2 matches 7 bases. The sequence was collected from a young man in good health. Some clones in this sample may be carry-over from other donors' samples. Here the CDR3 DNA reads TGCGCCAGCAGCGAGCTAGCGGAGCGCACAGATACGCAGTATTTT. It specifies CASSELAERTDTQYF.